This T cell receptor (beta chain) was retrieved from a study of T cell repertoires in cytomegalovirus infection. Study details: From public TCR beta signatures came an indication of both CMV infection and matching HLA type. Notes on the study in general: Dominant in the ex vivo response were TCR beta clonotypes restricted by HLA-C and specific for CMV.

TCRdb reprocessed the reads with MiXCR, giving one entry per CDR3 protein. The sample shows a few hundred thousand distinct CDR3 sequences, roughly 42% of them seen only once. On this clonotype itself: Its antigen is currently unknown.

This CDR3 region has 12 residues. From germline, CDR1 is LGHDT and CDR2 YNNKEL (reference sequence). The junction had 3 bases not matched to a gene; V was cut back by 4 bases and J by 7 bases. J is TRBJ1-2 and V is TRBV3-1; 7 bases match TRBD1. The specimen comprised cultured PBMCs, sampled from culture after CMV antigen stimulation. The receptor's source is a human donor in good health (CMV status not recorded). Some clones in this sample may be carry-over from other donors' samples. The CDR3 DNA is TGTGCCAGCAGCCGACAGGGTGGTGGCTACACCTTC. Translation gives CASSRQGGGYTF.